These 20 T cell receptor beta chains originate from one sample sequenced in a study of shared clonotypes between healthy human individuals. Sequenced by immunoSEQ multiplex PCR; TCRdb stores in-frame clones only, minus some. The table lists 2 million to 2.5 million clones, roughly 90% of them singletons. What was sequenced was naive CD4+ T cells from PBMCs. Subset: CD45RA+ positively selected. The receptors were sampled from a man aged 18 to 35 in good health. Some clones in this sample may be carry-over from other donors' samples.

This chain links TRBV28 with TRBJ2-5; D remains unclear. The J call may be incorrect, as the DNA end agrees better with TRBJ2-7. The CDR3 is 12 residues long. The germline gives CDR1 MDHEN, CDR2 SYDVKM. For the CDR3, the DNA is TGTGCCAGCAGATCTTCACCCTACGAGCAGTACTTC. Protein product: CASRSSPYEQYF.

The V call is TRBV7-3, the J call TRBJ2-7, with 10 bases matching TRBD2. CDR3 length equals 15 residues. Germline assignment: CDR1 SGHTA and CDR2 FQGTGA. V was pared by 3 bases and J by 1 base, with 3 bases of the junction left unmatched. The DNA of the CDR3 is TGTGCCAGCAGCTTTCTAGCGGGAGTTTCCTACGAGCAGTACTTC. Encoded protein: CASSFLAGVSYEQYF.

The CDR3 loop reads CASTNSMGRLHTSTDTQYF. CDR3 in DNA: TGTGCCAGCACTAACTCTATGGGGAGGTTACATACTAGCACAGATACGCAGTATTTT. This chain links TRBV2 with TRBJ2-3; tentative D call: TRBD2 (6 bases). The CDR3 has 19 amino acids. Germline CDR1 is SNHLY and CDR2 is FYNNEI. V lost 7 bases and J 0 bases, leaving 26 bases between the germline ends.

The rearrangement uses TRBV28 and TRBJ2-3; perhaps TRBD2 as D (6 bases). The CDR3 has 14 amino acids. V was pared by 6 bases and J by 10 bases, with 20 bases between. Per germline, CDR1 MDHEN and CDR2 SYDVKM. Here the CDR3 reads CASRTRLDVGAQYF. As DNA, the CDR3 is TGTGCCAGCAGGACCCGACTAGATGTGGGGGCGCAGTATTTT. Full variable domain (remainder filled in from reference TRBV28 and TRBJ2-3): DVKVTQSSRYLVKRTGEKVFLECVQDMDHENMFWYRQDPGLGLRLIYFSYDVKMKEKGDIPEGYSVSREKKERFSLILESASTNQTSMYLCASRTRLDVGAQYFGPGTRLTVL.

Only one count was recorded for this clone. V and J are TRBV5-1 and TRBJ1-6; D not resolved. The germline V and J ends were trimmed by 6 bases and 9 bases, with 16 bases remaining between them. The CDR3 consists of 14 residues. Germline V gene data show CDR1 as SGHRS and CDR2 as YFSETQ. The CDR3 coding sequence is TGCGCCAGCAAAGTGGGCCTAGGAAGTTCACCCCTCCACTTT. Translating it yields CASKVGLGSSPLHF.

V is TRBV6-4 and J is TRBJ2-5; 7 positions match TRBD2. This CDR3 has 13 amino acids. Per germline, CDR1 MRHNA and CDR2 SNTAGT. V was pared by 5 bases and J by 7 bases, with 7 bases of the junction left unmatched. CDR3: CASSNSGEGTQYF. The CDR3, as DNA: TGTGCCAGCAGTAACAGCGGGGAGGGGACCCAGTACTTC.

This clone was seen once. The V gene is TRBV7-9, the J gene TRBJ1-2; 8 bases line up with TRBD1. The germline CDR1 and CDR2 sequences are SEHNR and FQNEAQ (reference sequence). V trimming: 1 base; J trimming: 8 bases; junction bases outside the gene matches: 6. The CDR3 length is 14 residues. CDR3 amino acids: CASSLDRGSKGYTF. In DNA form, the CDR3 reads TGTGCCAGCAGCTTAGACAGGGGGTCGAAAGGCTACACCTTC.

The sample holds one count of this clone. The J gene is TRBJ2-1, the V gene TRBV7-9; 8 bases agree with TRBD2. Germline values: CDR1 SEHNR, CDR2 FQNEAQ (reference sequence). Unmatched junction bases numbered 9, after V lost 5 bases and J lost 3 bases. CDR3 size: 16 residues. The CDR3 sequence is CASSLRTSSLYNEQFF. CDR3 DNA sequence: TGTGCCAGCAGCCTCCGGACTAGCAGCCTCTACAATGAGCAGTTCTTC.

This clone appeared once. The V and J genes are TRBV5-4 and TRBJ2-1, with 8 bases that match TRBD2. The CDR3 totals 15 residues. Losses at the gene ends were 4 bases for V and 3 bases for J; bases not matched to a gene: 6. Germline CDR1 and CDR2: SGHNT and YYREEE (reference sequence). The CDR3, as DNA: TGTGCCAGCAGCCTCGGGGGGGGAGGCTACAATGAGCAGTTCTTC. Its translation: CASSLGGGGYNEQFF.

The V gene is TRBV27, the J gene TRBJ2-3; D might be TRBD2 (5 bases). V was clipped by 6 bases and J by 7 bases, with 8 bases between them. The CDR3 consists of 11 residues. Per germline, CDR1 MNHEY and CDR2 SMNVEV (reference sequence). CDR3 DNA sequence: TGTGCCAGCAGGGAGCGGTATACGCAGTATTTT. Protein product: CASRERYTQYF.

This CDR3 is CASSLFQTAVNTEAFF. CDR3 DNA sequence: TGTGCCAGCAGCTTATTCCAAACGGCCGTGAACACTGAAGCTTTCTTT. The gene calls are TRBV7-2 and TRBJ1-1; D uncertain. Trimming removed 2 bases at V and 0 bases at J, with 13 bases between. This CDR3 contains 16 residues. CDR1 is SGHTA, CDR2 FQGNSA, per germline.

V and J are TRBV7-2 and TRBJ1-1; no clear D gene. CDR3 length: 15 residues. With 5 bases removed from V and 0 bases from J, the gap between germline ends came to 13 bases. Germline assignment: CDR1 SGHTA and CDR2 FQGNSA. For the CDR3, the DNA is TGTGCCAGCAGCGTCCACGTGGTCGTGAACACTGAAGCTTTCTTT. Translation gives CASSVHVVVNTEAFF. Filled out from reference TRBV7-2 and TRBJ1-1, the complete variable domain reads GAGVSQSPSNKVTEKGKDVELRCDPISGHTALYWYRQSLGQGLEFLIYFQGNSAPDKSGLPSDRFSAERTGGSVSTLTIQRTQQEDSAVYLCASSVHVVVNTEAFFGQGTRLTVV.

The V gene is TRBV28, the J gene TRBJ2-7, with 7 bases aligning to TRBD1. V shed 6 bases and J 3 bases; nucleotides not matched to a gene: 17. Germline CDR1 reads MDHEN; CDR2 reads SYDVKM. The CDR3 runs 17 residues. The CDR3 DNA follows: TGTGCCAGCAGACCACGTTATTGGAACAGGGGTGACTACGAGCAGTACTTC. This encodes CASRPRYWNRGDYEQYF.

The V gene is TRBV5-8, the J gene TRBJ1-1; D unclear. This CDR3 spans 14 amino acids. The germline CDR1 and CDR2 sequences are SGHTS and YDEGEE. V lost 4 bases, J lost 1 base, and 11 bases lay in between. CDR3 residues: CASSHRAANTEAFF. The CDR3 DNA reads TGTGCCAGCAGCCACCGGGCCGCGAACACTGAAGCTTTCTTT.

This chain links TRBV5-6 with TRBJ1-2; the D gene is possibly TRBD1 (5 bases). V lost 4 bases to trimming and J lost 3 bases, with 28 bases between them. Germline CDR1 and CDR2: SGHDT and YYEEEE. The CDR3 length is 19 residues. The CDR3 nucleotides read TGTGCCAGCAGCGGCAGGGCCCCGGGACGGAGGCCCGGGGACTATGGCTACACCTTC. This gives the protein CASSGRAPGRRPGDYGYTF.

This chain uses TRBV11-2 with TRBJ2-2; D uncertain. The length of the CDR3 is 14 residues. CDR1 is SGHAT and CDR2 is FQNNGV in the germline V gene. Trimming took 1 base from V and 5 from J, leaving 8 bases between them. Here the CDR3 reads CASSLVYITGELFF. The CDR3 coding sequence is TGTGCCAGCAGCTTAGTTTATATAACCGGGGAGCTGTTTTTT.

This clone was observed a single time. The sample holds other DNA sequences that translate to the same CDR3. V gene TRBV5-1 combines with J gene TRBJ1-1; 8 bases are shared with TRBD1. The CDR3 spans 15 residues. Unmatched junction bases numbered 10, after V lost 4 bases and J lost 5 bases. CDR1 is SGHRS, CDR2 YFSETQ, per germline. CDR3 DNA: TGCGCCAGCAGCCTCTTTGGACAGGGTGGGACTGAAGCTTTCTTT. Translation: CASSLFGQGGTEAFF.

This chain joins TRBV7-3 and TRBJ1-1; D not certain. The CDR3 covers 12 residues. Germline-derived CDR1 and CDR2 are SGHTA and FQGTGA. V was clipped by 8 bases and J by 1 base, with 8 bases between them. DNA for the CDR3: TGTGCCAGCGGCCGGTCGAACACTGAAGCTTTCTTT. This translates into CASGRSNTEAFF.

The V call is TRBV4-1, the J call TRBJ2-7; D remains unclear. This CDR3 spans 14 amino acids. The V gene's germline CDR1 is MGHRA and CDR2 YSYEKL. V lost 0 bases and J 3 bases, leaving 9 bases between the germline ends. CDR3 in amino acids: CASSQEDEIYEQYF. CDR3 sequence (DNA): TGCGCCAGCAGCCAAGAAGACGAGATCTACGAGCAGTACTTC.

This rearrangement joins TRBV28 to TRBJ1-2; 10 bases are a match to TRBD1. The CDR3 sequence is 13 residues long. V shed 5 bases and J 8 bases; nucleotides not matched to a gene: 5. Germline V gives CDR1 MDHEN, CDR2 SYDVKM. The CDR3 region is CASSPGQGEGYTF. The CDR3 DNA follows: TGTGCCAGCAGTCCCGGACAGGGGGAAGGCTACACCTTC.